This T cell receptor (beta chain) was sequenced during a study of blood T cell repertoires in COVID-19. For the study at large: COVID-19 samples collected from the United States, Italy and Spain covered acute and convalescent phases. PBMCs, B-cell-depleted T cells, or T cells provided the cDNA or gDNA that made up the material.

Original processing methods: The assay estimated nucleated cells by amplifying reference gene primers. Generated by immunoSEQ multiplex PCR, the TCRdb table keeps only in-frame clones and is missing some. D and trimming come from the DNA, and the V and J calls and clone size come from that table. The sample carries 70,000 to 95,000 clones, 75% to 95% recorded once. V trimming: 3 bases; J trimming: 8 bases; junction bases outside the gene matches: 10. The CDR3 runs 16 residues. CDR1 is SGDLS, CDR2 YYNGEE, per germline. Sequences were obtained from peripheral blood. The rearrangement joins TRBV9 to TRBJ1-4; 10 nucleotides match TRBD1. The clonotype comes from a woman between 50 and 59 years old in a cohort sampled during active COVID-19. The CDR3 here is CASSARQGAVGEKLFF. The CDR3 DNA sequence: TGTGCCAGCAGCGCTAGACAGGGGGCGGTCGGAGAAAAACTGTTTTTT.